The next 9 T cell receptor beta chains were all read from a single sample in a study of blood T cell repertoires in COVID-19. The assay was immunoSEQ multiplex PCR, and TCRdb's table has in-frame clones only and misses some. The sample yields roughly 350,000 clones, approximately 87% seen once. Sequencing was done on a sample of peripheral blood. The receptors come from a woman between 50 and 59 years old with COVID-19, enrolled during active disease.

V is TRBV9 and J is TRBJ2-7; the match to TRBD2 covers 7 bases. Germline loops: CDR1 SGDLS, CDR2 YYNGEE. The V gene end was trimmed by 3 bases and the J gene end by 3 bases; junction bases not matched to a gene: 6. CDR3 length equals 14 residues. Here the CDR3 DNA reads TGTGCCAGCAGCGAGAGCGGGGACGTCTACGAGCAGTACTTC. Protein product: CASSESGDVYEQYF.

V gene TRBV24-1 combines with J gene TRBJ1-1; no clear D gene. V was shortened by 3 bases and J by 4 bases, with 5 bases between the two germline ends. The CDR3 is 12 residues long. Germline V gene lookup returns CDR1 KGHDR and CDR2 SFDVKD. CDR3 residues: CATSDGVTEAFF. The CDR3 bases are TGTGCCACCAGTGATGGAGTCACTGAAGCTTTCTTT.

The table lists this clone with a few counts. The chain is built from TRBV6-6 and TRBJ1-5; D is undetermined. This CDR3 spans 15 amino acids. Trimming shortened V by 6 bases and J by 1 base, and 13 bases separated the two germline ends. Per the germline V gene, CDR1 is MNHNY and CDR2 is SVGAGI (reference sequence). The CDR3 here is CASRSPGESNQPQHF. The CDR3 DNA reads as TGTGCCAGCAGATCCCCCGGGGAAAGCAATCAGCCCCAGCATTTT.

This chain links TRBV24-1 with TRBJ2-2; perhaps TRBD2 as D (6 bases). V was shortened by 2 bases and J by 0 bases, with 12 bases between the two germline ends. Germline-derived CDR1 and CDR2 are KGHDR and SFDVKD. The CDR3 consists of 17 residues. The CDR3 sequence: CATSDSGETSNTGELFF. The CDR3 nucleotides read TGTGCCACCAGTGATTCGGGAGAAACCTCGAACACCGGGGAGCTGTTTTTT.

The chain couples TRBV19 to TRBJ1-5; TRBD1 matches 8 bases. This CDR3 has 13 amino acids. J was trimmed by 3 bases and V by 9 bases; bases with no gene match: 4. Germline V lookup: CDR1 LNHDA, CDR2 SQIVND (reference sequence). The CDR3 DNA follows: TGTGCCAGCACAGGGGGTTTCAATCAGCCCCAGCATTTT. Translating it yields CASTGGFNQPQHF. The full variable domain, in which reference TRBV19 and TRBJ1-5 provide the parts outside the CDR3, is DGGITQSPKYLFRKEGQNVTLSCEQNLNHDAMYWYRQDPGQGLRLIYYSQIVNDFQKGDIAEGYSVSREKKESFPLTVTSAQKNPTAFYLCASTGGFNQPQHFGDGTRLSIL.

This clone was seen just once. The chain employs TRBV30 and TRBJ1-2; 9 bases line up with TRBD1. The CDR3 is 15 residues long. Trimming took 7 bases from V and 1 from J; bases not matched to a gene: 10. Germline assignment: CDR1 GTSNPN and CDR2 SVGIG (reference sequence). The CDR3 coding sequence is TGTGCCTTCCGGGACAGGGTGGGTGTTAACTATGGCTACACCTTC. It codes for CAFRDRVGVNYGYTF.

This clone was recorded only once. This rearrangement joins TRBV5-4 to TRBJ1-2; 7 bases are a match to TRBD1. Trimming cost V 4 bases and J 4 bases; bases outside gene matches: 10. CDR3 size: 15 residues. The germline CDR1 and CDR2 sequences are SGHNT and YYREEE (reference sequence). CDR3 DNA sequence: TGTGCCAGCAGCCGCCAGGGGGTGGGCAGCTATGGCTACACCTTC. Protein: CASSRQGVGSYGYTF. Complete variable domain (other parts from reference TRBV5-4 and TRBJ1-2): ETGVTQSPTHLIKTRGQQVTLRCSSQSGHNTVSWYQQALGQGPQFIFQYYREEENGRGNFPPRFSGLQFPNYSSELNVNALELDDSALYLCASSRQGVGSYGYTFGSGTRLTVV.

The chain uses TRBV7-2 and TRBJ2-7; TRBD2 matches 8 bases. Trimming removed 6 bases from V and 7 bases from J; junction bases left unmatched: 14. CDR1 is SGHTA, CDR2 FQGNSA, per germline. The CDR3 extends over 15 amino acids. In DNA, the CDR3 is TGTGCCAGCAGACCTCCGGGACTAGGGCATGAAGAGCAGTACTTC. As protein: CASRPPGLGHEEQYF.

The chain links TRBV20-1 to TRBJ2-7, with 14 bases identical to TRBD2. Trimming at V came to 3 bases and at J to 0 bases, leaving 7 bases not matched to a gene. This CDR3 spans 17 amino acids. The germline V gene has CDR1 DFQATT and CDR2 SNEGSKA (reference sequence). The chain's CDR3 is CSASRTSGRQSSYEQYF. In DNA, the CDR3 is TGCAGTGCTAGTAGGACTAGCGGGAGGCAGAGCTCCTACGAGCAGTACTTC.